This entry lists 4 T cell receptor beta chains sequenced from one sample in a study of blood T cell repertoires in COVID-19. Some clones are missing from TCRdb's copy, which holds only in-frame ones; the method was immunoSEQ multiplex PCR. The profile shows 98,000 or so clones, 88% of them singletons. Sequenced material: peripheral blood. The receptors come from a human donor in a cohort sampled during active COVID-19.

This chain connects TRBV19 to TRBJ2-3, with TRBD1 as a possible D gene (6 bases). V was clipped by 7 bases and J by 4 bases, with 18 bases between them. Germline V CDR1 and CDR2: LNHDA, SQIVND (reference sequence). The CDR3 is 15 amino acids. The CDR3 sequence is CASTTNKNRADTQYF. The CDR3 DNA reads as TGTGCCAGTACCACGAACAAAAACAGGGCAGATACGCAGTATTTT.

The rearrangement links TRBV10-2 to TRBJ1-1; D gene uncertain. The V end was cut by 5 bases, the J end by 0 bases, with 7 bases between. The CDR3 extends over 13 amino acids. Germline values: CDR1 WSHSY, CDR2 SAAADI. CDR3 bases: TGCGCCAGCAGTATAGGAGTGAACACTGAAGCTTTCTTT. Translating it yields CASSIGVNTEAFF.

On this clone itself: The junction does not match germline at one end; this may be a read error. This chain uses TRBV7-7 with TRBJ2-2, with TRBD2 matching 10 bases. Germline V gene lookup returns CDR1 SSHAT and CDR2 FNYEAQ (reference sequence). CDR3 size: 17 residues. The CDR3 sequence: CASSLMASGSGTGELFF. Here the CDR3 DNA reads TGTGCTAGCAGCTTAATGGCTAGCGGGAGTGGCACCGGGGAGCTGTTTTTT.

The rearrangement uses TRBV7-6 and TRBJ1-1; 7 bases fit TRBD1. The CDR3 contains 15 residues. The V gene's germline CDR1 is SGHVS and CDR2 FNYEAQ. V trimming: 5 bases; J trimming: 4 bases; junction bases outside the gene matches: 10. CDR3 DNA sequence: TGTGCCAGCAGCACCTCGACAGGGAAGGGCACTGAAGCTTTCTTT. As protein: CASSTSTGKGTEAFF.